This TCR beta chain derives from a study of PD-1 blockade in mismatch repair-deficient tumors. Across the study: Enrolled about 2013-2017, patients had progressing, pretreated mismatch repair-deficient cancers of over nine types.

The data were produced by immunoSEQ multiplex PCR, yet TCRdb's version contains in-frame clones alone and is incomplete. Among tens of thousands of clones listed, roughly 80% were seen once. The CDR3 has 18 residues. The germline V gene encodes CDR1 KGHSH and CDR2 LQKENI. With 2 bases clipped from V and 4 bases from J, the junction kept 9 bases outside the gene matches. Sequencing used peripheral blood, obtained about 4.5 months after starting pembrolizumab. V gene TRBV18 combines with J gene TRBJ2-3, with 13 positions matching TRBD2. The source of this sequence is an adult with mismatch repair-deficient cancer. The CDR3 loop is CASSPSGLAGVRADTQYF. The CDR3 DNA sequence: TGTGCCAGCTCACCATCTGGACTAGCGGGAGTGAGAGCAGATACGCAGTATTTT.